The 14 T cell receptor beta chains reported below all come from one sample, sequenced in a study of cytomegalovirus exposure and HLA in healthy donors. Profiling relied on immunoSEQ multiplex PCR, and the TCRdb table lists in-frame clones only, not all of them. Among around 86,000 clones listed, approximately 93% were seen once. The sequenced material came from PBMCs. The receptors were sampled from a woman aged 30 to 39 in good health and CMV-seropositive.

CDR3 residues: CASSMGSTYEQYF. In DNA, the CDR3 is TGTGCCAGTAGTATGGGCAGTACCTACGAGCAGTACTTC. The chain couples TRBV19 to TRBJ2-7; D is undetermined. Germline V lookup: CDR1 LNHDA, CDR2 SQIVND (reference sequence). V shed 3 bases and J shed 2 bases, with 8 bases lying between them. The CDR3 is made up of 13 amino acids.

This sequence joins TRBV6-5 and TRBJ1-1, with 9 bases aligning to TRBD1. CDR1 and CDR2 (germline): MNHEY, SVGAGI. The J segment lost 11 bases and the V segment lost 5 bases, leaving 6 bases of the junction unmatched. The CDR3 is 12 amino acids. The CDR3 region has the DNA TGTGCCAGCAGTGGACAGGGGTTGGCGGCTTTCTTT. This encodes CASSGQGLAAFF.

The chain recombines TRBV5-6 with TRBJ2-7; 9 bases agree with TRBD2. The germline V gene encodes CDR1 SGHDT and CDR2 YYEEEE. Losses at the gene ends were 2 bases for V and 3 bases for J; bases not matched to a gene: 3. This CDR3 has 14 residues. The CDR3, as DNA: TGTGCCAGCAGCTTTGAGCGGGGGGACTACGAGCAGTACTTC. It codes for CASSFERGDYEQYF.

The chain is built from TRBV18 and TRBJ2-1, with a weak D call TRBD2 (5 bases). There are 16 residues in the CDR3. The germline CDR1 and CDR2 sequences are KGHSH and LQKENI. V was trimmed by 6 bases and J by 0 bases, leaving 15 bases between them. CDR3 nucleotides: TGTGCCAGCTCTCAGAGCGTGGCGGGCTCCTACAATGAGCAGTTCTTC. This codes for CASSQSVAGSYNEQFF.

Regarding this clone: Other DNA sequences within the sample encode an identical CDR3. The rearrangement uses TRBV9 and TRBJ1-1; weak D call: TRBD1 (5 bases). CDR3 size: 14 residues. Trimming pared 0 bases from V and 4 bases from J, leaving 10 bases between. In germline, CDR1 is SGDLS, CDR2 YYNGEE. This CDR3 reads CASSVGQGGTEAFF. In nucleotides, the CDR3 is TGTGCCAGCAGCGTAGGGCAGGGTGGCACTGAAGCTTTCTTT.

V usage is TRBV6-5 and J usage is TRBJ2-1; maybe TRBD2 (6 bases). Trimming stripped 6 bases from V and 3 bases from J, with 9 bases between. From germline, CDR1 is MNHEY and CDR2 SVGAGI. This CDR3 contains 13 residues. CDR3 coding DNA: TGTGCCAGCAGCCCCGGGAGCTACAATGAGCAGTTCTTC. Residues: CASSPGSYNEQFF.

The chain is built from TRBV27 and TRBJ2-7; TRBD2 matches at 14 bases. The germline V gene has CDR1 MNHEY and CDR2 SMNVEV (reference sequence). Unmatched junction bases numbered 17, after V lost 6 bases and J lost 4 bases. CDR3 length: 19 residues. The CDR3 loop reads CASSWGRSGTSGRVYEQYF. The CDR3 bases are TGTGCCAGCAGCTGGGGACGGTCCGGGACTAGCGGGAGAGTTTACGAGCAGTACTTC.

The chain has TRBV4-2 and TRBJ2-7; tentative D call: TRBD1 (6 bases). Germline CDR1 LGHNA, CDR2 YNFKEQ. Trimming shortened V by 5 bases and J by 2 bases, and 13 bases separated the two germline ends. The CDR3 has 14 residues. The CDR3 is CASSSGQFTYEQYF. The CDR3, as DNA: TGTGCCAGCAGCAGCGGACAGTTCACCTACGAGCAGTACTTC.

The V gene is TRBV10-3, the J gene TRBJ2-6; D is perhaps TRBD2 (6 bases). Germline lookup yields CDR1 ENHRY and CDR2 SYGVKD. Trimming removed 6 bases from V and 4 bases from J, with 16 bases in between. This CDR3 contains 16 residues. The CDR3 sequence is CAISRDLEVGANVLTF. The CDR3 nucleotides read TGTGCCATCAGCCGGGACTTGGAGGTGGGGGCCAACGTCCTGACTTTC.

The CDR3 region has the DNA TGTGCCAGCAGCTTCGGTTACAATGAGCAGTTCTTC. Translating it yields CASSFGYNEQFF. The rearrangement uses TRBV7-2 and TRBJ2-1, with D unresolved. Trimming removed 3 bases at V and 4 bases at J, with 4 bases between. Germline-derived CDR1 and CDR2 are SGHTA and FQGNSA. There are 12 residues in the CDR3. Filled out from reference TRBV7-2 and TRBJ2-1, the complete variable domain reads GAGVSQSPSNKVTEKGKDVELRCDPISGHTALYWYRQSLGQGLEFLIYFQGNSAPDKSGLPSDRFSAERTGGSVSTLTIQRTQQEDSAVYLCASSFGYNEQFFGPGTRLTVL.

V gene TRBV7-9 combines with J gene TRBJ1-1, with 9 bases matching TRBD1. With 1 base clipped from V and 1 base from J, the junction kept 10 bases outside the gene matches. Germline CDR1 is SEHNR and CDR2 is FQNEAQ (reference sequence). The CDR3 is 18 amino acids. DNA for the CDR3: TGTGCCAGCAGCTTAGTGATGGGACAGGGAGGGGGGAACACTGAAGCTTTCTTT. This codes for CASSLVMGQGGGNTEAFF.

The CDR3 spells CASSSSGMRANVLTF. The CDR3 region has the DNA TGTGCCAGCAGCTCCTCAGGGATGCGGGCCAACGTCCTGACTTTC. The chain joins TRBV5-4 to TRBJ2-6; TRBD1 is a possible D gene (5 bases). Trimming shortened V by 3 bases and J by 5 bases, and 12 bases separated the two germline ends. Germline V lookup: CDR1 SGHNT, CDR2 YYREEE (reference sequence). The CDR3 contains 15 residues.

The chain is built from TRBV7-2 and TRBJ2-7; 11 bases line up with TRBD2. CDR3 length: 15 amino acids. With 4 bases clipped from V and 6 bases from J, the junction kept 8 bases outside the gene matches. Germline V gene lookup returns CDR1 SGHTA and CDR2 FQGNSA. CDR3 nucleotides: TGTGCCAGCAGCTCAACTAGCGGGAGTTTGGGCGAGCAGTACTTC. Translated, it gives CASSSTSGSLGEQYF. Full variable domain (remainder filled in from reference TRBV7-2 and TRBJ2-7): GAGVSQSPSNKVTEKGKDVELRCDPISGHTALYWYRQSLGQGLEFLIYFQGNSAPDKSGLPSDRFSAERTGGSVSTLTIQRTQQEDSAVYLCASSSTSGSLGEQYFGPGTRLTVT.

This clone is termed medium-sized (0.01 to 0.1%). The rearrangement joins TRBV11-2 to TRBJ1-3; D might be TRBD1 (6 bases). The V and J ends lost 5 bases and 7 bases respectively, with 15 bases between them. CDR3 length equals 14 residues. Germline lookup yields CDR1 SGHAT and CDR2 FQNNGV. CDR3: CASSLSGTLNTIYF. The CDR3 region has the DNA TGTGCCAGCAGCCTTTCCGGGACACTTAACACCATATATTTT.